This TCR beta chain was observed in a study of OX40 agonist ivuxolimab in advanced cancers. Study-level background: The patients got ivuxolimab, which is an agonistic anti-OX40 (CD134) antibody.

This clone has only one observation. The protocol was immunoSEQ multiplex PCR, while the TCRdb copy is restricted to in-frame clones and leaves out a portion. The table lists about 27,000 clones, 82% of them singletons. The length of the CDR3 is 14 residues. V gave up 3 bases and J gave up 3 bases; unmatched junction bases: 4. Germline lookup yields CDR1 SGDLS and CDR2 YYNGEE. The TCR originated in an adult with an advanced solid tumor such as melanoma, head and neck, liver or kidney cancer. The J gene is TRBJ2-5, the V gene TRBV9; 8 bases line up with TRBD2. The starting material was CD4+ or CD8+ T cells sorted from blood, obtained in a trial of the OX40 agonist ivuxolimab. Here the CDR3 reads CASSAGGNEETQYF. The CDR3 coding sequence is TGTGCCAGCAGCGCGGGAGGGAACGAAGAGACCCAGTACTTC.